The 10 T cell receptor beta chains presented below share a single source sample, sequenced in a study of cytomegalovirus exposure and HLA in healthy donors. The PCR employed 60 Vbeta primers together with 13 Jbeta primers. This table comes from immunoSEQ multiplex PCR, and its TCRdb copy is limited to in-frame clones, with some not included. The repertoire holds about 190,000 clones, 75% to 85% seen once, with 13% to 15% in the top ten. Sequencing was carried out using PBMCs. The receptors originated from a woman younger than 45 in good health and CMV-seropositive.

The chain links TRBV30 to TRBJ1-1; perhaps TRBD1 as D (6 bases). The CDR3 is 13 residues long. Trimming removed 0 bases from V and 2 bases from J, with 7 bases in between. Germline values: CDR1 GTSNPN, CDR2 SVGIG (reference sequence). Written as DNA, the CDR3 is TGTGCCTGGAGTGTAGGGGGAAACACTGAAGCTTTCTTT. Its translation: CAWSVGGNTEAFF.

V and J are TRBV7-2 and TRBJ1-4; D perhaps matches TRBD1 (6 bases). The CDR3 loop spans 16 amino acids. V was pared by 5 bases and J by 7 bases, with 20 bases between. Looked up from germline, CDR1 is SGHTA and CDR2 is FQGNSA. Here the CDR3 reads CASSLGAYRVGEKLFF. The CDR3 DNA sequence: TGTGCCAGCAGCCTTGGGGCTTACAGGGTTGGTGAAAAACTGTTTTTT.

In DNA form, the CDR3 reads TGTGCCAGCAGCCCCCGGCAAGGGGTCCTCTACAATGAGCAGTTCTTC. This sequence encodes CASSPRQGVLYNEQFF. The gene calls are TRBV7-2 and TRBJ2-1, with D perhaps TRBD1 (5 bases). V was pared by 5 bases and J by 3 bases, with 17 bases between. CDR1 is SGHTA and CDR2 is FQGNSA in the germline V gene. The CDR3 is made up of 16 amino acids.

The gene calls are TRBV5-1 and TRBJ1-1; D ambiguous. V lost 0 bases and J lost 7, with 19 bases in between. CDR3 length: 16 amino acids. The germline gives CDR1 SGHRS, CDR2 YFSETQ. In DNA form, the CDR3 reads TGCGCCAGCAGCTTGGTATCGGGGTGGGAGGGTGGTGAAGCTTTCTTT. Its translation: CASSLVSGWEGGEAFF.

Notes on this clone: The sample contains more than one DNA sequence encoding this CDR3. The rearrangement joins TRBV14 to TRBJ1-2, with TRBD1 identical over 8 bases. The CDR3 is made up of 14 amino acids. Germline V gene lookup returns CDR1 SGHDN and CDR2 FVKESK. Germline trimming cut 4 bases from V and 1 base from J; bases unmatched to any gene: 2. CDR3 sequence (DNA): TGTGCCAGCAGCCTGGACAGGGTTAACTATGGCTACACCTTC. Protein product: CASSLDRVNYGYTF.

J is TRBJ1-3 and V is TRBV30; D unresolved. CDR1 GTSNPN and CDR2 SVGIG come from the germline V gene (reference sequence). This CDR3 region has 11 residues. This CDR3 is CGRATGNTIYF. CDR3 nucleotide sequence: TGTGGCCGTGCTACTGGAAACACCATATATTTT. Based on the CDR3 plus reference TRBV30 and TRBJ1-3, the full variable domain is SQTIHQWPATLVQPVGSPLSLECTVEGTSNPNLYWYRQAAGRGLQLLFYSVGIGQISSEVPQNLSASRPQDRQFILSSKKLLLSDSGFYLCGRATGNTIYFGEGSWLTVV.

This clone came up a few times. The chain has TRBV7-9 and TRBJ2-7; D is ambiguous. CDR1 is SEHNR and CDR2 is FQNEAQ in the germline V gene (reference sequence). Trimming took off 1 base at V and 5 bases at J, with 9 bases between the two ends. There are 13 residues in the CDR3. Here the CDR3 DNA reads TGTGCCAGCAGCTTAGTCTCGGTCCACGAGCAGTACTTC. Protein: CASSLVSVHEQYF.

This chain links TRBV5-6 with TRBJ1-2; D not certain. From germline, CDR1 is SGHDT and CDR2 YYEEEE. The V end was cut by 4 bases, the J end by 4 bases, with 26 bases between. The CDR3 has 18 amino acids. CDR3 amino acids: CASSPSTGGLIRGYGYTF. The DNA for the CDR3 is TGTGCCAGCAGCCCCTCAACGGGCGGGTTAATTCGCGGCTATGGCTACACCTTC.

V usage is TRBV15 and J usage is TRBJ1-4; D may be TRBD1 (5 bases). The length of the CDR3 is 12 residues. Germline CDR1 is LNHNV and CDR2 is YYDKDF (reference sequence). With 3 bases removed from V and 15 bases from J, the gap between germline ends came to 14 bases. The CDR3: CATSSAGGKLFF. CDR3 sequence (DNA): TGTGCCACCAGCAGCGCCGGGGGGAAATTGTTTTTT. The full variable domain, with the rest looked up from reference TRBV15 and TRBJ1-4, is DAMVIQNPRYQVTQFGKPVTLSCSQTLNHNVMYWYQQKSSQAPKLLFHYYDKDFNNEADTPDNFQSRRPNTSFCFLDIRSPGLGDTAMYLCATSSAGGKLFFGSGTQLSVL.

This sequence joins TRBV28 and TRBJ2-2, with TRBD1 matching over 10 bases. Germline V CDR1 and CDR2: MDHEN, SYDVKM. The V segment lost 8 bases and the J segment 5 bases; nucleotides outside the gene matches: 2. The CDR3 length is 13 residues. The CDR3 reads CASGTGDTGELFF. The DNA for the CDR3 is TGTGCCAGCGGGACAGGGGATACCGGGGAGCTGTTTTTT.